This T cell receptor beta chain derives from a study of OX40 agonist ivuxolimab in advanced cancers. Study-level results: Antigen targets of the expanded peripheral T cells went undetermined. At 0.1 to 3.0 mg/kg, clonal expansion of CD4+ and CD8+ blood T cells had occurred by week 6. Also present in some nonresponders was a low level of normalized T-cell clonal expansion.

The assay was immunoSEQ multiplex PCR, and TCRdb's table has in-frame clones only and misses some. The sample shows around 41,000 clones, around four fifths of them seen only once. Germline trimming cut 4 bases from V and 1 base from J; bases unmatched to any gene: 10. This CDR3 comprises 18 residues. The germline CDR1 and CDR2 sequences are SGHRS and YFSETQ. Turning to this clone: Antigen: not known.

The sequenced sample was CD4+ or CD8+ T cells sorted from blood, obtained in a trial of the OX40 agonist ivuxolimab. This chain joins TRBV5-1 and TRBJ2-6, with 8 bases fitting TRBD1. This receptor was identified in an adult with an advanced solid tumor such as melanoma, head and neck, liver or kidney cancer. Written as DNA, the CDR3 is TGCGCCAGCAGCCCCAGACAGGGGTGGCTTTCTGGGGCCAACGTCCTGACTTTC. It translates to CASSPRQGWLSGANVLTF. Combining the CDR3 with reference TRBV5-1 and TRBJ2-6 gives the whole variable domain KAGVTQTPRYLIKTRGQQVTLSCSPISGHRSVSWYQQTPGQGLQFLFEYFSETQRNKGNFPGRFSGRQFSNSRSEMNVSTLELGDSALYLCASSPRQGWLSGANVLTFGAGSRLTVL.